The 30 T cell receptor beta chains reported below all come from one sample, sequenced in a study of beta chain features in type 1 diabetes (dated by TCRdb to between 2017 and 2018). The investigation overall reported the following: In all four CD4+ subsets, TCRB CDR3 length was moderately but significantly shorter in type 1 diabetes patients.

The antigens for these receptors are not known. Library construction relied on the immunoSEQ multiplex PCR assay. The entire isolated RNA was reverse transcribed using the High Capacity cDNA Reverse Transcription Kit, and thus expressed TCRB transcripts were sequenced. What TCRdb holds here is the immuneACCESS table cut down to in-frame rearrangements. Part of the clones is not present; checked against another copy, under half of the missing clones reflect an unresolved V gene, and the others are unexplained. The sample table contains about 150,000 clones; only one count was recorded for approximately 8.8% of them. The leading ten clones occupy roughly 0.7% of the sample. The sample comprised central memory CD4+ T cells from blood. Receptors originate from a woman in her twenties or thirties with type 1 diabetes.

This clone occurred many times. The chain recombines TRBV23-1 with TRBJ2-4; D is unresolved. TRBV23-1 is designated an ORF whose function remains uncertain. This CDR3 is 15 amino acids long. V was cut by 3 bases and J by 0 bases, with 9 bases left in between. In nucleotides, the CDR3 is TGCGCCAGCAGTCATACTCGACTAGCCAAAAACATTCAGTACTTC. It translates to CASSHTRLAKNIQYF.

A few counts support this clone. The genes are TRBV7-3 and TRBJ2-2; 10 positions agree with TRBD2. V shed 1 base, J shed 4 bases, and the junction held 12 bases outside the gene matches. From germline, CDR1 is SGHTA and CDR2 FQGTGA. The CDR3 consists of 19 residues. CDR3 DNA: TGTGCCAGCAGCTTAAACTCCGGGCTAGCGGGAGTATTCACCGGGGAGCTGTTTTTT. As protein: CASSLNSGLAGVFTGELFF.

This clone has just a few counts. This chain links TRBV2 with TRBJ2-3; 12 nucleotides align to TRBD2. Germline-derived CDR1 and CDR2 are SNHLY and FYNNEI. The V segment lost 6 bases and the J segment 12 bases; nucleotides outside the gene matches: 10. The CDR3 runs to 14 residues. The CDR3 spells CASSPTTSGSPQYF. The CDR3 region has the DNA TGTGCCAGCAGCCCAACGACTAGCGGGAGCCCTCAGTATTTT.

The J gene is TRBJ2-1, the V gene TRBV11-2; a weak D match, TRBD1 (5 bases). Trimming took off 6 bases at V and 6 bases at J, with 12 bases between the two ends. The CDR3 runs 13 residues. In germline, CDR1 is SGHAT, CDR2 FQNNGV. Here the CDR3 reads CASRIGALNEQFF. The DNA of the CDR3 is TGTGCCAGCAGGATAGGGGCCCTCAATGAGCAGTTCTTC.

V gene TRBV7-3 combines with J gene TRBJ2-5; 8 nucleotides align to TRBD1. There are 15 residues in the CDR3. Germline V gene data show CDR1 as SGHTA and CDR2 as FQGTGA. V was pared by 5 bases and J by 1 base, with 6 bases of the junction left unmatched. CDR3 in DNA: TGTGCCAGCAGCCCTGTCAGGGGGCCCCAAGAGACCCAGTACTTC. Protein product: CASSPVRGPQETQYF.

This clone was detected a few times. The chain combines TRBV7-9 with TRBJ2-5, with TRBD2 identical over 9 bases. The CDR3 has 16 residues. Germline V gene data show CDR1 as SEHNR and CDR2 as FQNEAQ (reference sequence). The junction had 6 bases not matched to a gene; V was cut back by 0 bases and J by 4 bases. Here the CDR3 reads CASSLASAGGIETQYF. The CDR3 DNA sequence: TGTGCCAGCAGCTTAGCGTCGGCGGGAGGGATAGAGACCCAGTACTTC. The whole variable domain, remainder taken from reference TRBV7-9 and TRBJ2-5, is DTGVSQNPRHKITKRGQNVTFRCDPISEHNRLYWYRQTLGQGPEFLTYFQNEAQLEKSRLLSDRFSAERPKGSFSTLEIQRTEQGDSAMYLCASSLASAGGIETQYFGPGTRLLVL.

The gene calls are TRBV5-4 and TRBJ1-2; D is undetermined. The germline V gene encodes CDR1 SGHNT and CDR2 YYREEE (reference sequence). This CDR3 contains 14 residues. V gave up 0 bases and J gave up 0 bases, with 6 bases separating them. CDR3 in DNA: TGTGCCAGCAGCTTGGACACATCTAACTATGGCTACACCTTC. Residues: CASSLDTSNYGYTF.

The chain joins TRBV27 to TRBJ2-6, with D perhaps TRBD2 (5 bases). With 6 bases removed from V and 4 bases from J, the gap between germline ends came to 16 bases. The CDR3 extends over 16 amino acids. Germline V gives CDR1 MNHEY, CDR2 SMNVEV (reference sequence). For the CDR3, the DNA is TGTGCCAGCAGCTCAGAGGGTTTGGGAGGGGCCAACGTCCTGACTTTC. It translates to CASSSEGLGGANVLTF.

This clone was counted a few times. This rearrangement joins TRBV2 to TRBJ2-6; 7 bases line up with TRBD1. Germline V gene data show CDR1 as SNHLY and CDR2 as FYNNEI. CDR3 length equals 17 residues. J lost 0 bases, V lost 5 bases, and 7 bases had no gene match. DNA of the CDR3: TGTGCCAGCAGTCGGACAGGAGGATACTCTGGGGCCAACGTCCTGACTTTC. Its protein is CASSRTGGYSGANVLTF.

The chain has TRBV4-1 and TRBJ2-1; TRBD1 might be the D (5 bases). Trimming shortened V by 9 bases and J by 9 bases, and 21 bases separated the two germline ends. This CDR3 region has 14 residues. CDR1 is MGHRA, CDR2 YSYEKL, per germline. In nucleotides, the CDR3 is TGCGCCAGTACCCTCTCACAGGACATGGGTGAGCAGTTCTTC. Protein product: CASTLSQDMGEQFF.

This clone was observed a handful of times. The chain has TRBV7-9 and TRBJ2-5; D call uncertain. The V end lost 1 base, the J end lost 1 base, and 10 bases lay between the germline ends. CDR3 size: 15 residues. Germline lookup yields CDR1 SEHNR and CDR2 FQNEAQ (reference sequence). CDR3 loop: CASSLVGRSQETQYF. Written as DNA, the CDR3 is TGTGCCAGCAGCTTAGTCGGTCGGTCCCAAGAGACCCAGTACTTC.

The rearrangement links TRBV11-2 to TRBJ2-2, with D possibly being TRBD1 (5 bases). CDR1 is SGHAT, CDR2 FQNNGV, per germline. V was pared by 5 bases and J by 4 bases, with 17 bases between. CDR3 length: 16 amino acids. CDR3 in amino acids: CASSPRVGLVTGELFF. DNA for the CDR3: TGTGCCAGCAGCCCCCGGGTGGGGCTGGTCACCGGGGAGCTGTTTTTT.

J is TRBJ2-7 and V is TRBV6-6; D may be TRBD1 (6 bases). Per germline, CDR1 MNHNY and CDR2 SVGAGI (reference sequence). The CDR3 has 14 amino acids. Trimming pared 6 bases from V and 5 bases from J, leaving 17 bases between. CDR3 in amino acids: CASRARGRDDEQYF. The CDR3 DNA reads as TGTGCCAGCAGGGCCAGGGGCAGAGACGACGAGCAGTACTTC.

This clone was seen many times. The rearrangement links TRBV7-6 to TRBJ2-1; D unclear. V lost 4 bases, J lost 7 bases, and 8 bases lay in between. From germline, CDR1 is SGHVS and CDR2 FNYEAQ. This CDR3 contains 12 residues. The chain's CDR3 is CASSSKINEQFF. The DNA of the CDR3 is TGTGCCAGCAGCTCTAAGATTAATGAGCAGTTCTTC.

V and J are TRBV6-1 and TRBJ1-2; D remains unclear. CDR1 is MNHNS and CDR2 is SASEGT in the germline V gene. The CDR3 extends over 15 amino acids. Trimming cost V 0 bases and J 2 bases, with 10 bases left between them. The CDR3: CASSEANPINYGYTF. The CDR3 coding sequence is TGTGCCAGCAGTGAAGCTAATCCTATAAACTATGGCTACACCTTC.

The sample holds a few counts of this clone. This rearrangement joins TRBV5-1 to TRBJ2-1; D is possibly TRBD2 (5 bases). Germline V gene lookup returns CDR1 SGHRS and CDR2 YFSETQ. The CDR3 consists of 15 residues. Trimming removed 0 bases at V and 5 bases at J, with 12 bases between. The CDR3 loop reads CASSLGGLRDNEQFF. The DNA for the CDR3 is TGCGCCAGCAGCTTGGGAGGGTTAAGGGACAATGAGCAGTTCTTC.

The rearrangement links TRBV9 to TRBJ2-7; D might be TRBD1 (6 bases). V lost 2 bases to trimming and J lost 3 bases, with 12 bases between them. The CDR3 is 14 amino acids. Germline CDR1 and CDR2: SGDLS and YYNGEE. Here the CDR3 reads CASSVGTGYYEQYF. The CDR3 DNA reads TGTGCCAGCAGCGTGGGTACAGGGTACTACGAGCAGTACTTC.

This clone was detected a few times. Relative to the germline gene, one junction end is altered; a read error may explain this. The chain employs TRBV7-7 and TRBJ2-1; D is possibly TRBD1 (5 bases). The CDR3 covers 15 residues. Per germline, CDR1 SSHAT and CDR2 FNYEAQ (reference sequence). In DNA, the CDR3 is TGTGCTAGCAGCAAAGGGGATAAACGGCACAATGAGCAGTTCTTC. Translated: CASSKGDKRHNEQFF.

This clone was counted at least ten times. In DNA, the CDR3 is TGTGCCAGCAGGTCCCTTGGAGGGGAGCAGTACTTC. As protein: CASRSLGGEQYF. The V and J genes are TRBV7-9 and TRBJ2-7, with TRBD2 as a possible D gene (6 bases). Trimming took off 6 bases at V and 7 bases at J, with 13 bases between the two ends. The CDR3 extends over 12 amino acids. Germline assignment: CDR1 SEHNR and CDR2 FQNEAQ (reference sequence).

The chain links TRBV7-2 to TRBJ2-7; D might be TRBD2 (6 bases). Germline V lookup: CDR1 SGHTA, CDR2 FQGNSA. CDR3 length: 14 amino acids. V was cut by 6 bases and J by 0 bases, with 12 bases left in between. The CDR3 sequence: CASRRDSYSYEQYF. As DNA, the CDR3 is TGTGCCAGCAGGAGGGACTCCTACTCCTACGAGCAGTACTTC.

This clone was observed many times. V usage is TRBV28 and J usage is TRBJ1-1, with TRBD1 as a possible D gene (6 bases). CDR3 size: 15 residues. CDR1 MDHEN and CDR2 SYDVKM come from the germline V gene. Trimming took 10 bases from V and 5 from J, leaving 23 bases between them. In DNA, the CDR3 is TGTGCCACCTCTCCCACGAAGGGGGTAATAACTGAAGCTTTCTTT. Amino acids: CATSPTKGVITEAFF.

The V and J genes are TRBV7-2 and TRBJ2-2; 11 bases match TRBD1. Germline CDR1 is SGHTA and CDR2 is FQGNSA. V shed 2 bases and J 5 bases; nucleotides not matched to a gene: 4. The CDR3 covers 16 residues. CDR3 in DNA: TGTGCCAGCAGCTTATTTGGACAGGGGGCGACCGGGGAGCTGTTTTTT. Its protein product is CASSLFGQGATGELFF. The variable domain in full, completed from reference TRBV7-2 and TRBJ2-2, reads GAGVSQSPSNKVTEKGKDVELRCDPISGHTALYWYRQSLGQGLEFLIYFQGNSAPDKSGLPSDRFSAERTGGSVSTLTIQRTQQEDSAVYLCASSLFGQGATGELFFGEGSRLTVL.

The chain is built from TRBV29-1 and TRBJ1-1; 9 nucleotides line up with TRBD1. This CDR3 has 19 amino acids. CDR1 SQVTM and CDR2 ANQGSEA come from the germline V gene. J lost 3 bases, V lost 5 bases, and 22 bases had no gene match. Here the CDR3 DNA reads TGCAGCGTTATCCCCCAACTAACCGGGACAGGGTTACCTTACACTGAAGCTTTCTTT. Encoded protein: CSVIPQLTGTGLPYTEAFF.

This clone was recorded many times. This chain links TRBV11-2 with TRBJ2-2; TRBD2 matches 13 bases. The V gene's germline CDR1 is SGHAT and CDR2 FQNNGV. The CDR3 spans 17 residues. V was pared by 7 bases and J by 7 bases, with 12 bases of the junction left unmatched. The CDR3 loop reads CASTGLAGAEVGGELFF. The CDR3 nucleotides are TGTGCCAGCACCGGACTAGCGGGAGCTGAGGTCGGCGGGGAGCTGTTTTTT.

A few counts support this clone. DNA of the CDR3: TGCGCCAGCAGCCAAGATAGAAGCCGGGGACTATGGACCGGGGAGCTGTTTTTT. Residues: CASSQDRSRGLWTGELFF. The chain has TRBV4-1 and TRBJ2-2, with TRBD2 identical over 7 bases. Germline V gives CDR1 MGHRA, CDR2 YSYEKL. V was clipped by 0 bases and J by 5 bases; unmatched bases: 12. There are 18 residues in the CDR3.

This clone appeared many times. The rearrangement joins TRBV7-9 to TRBJ2-3, with D unresolved. Germline V gives CDR1 SEHNR, CDR2 FQNEAQ (reference sequence). V dropped 5 bases and J dropped 4 bases, with 19 bases sitting between them. This CDR3 spans 16 amino acids. The CDR3 DNA follows: TGTGCCAGCAGCCCCGTGTTTCGGATAGGAGCAGATACGCAGTATTTT. This encodes CASSPVFRIGADTQYF.

This clone was counted a few times. The rearrangement joins TRBV7-2 to TRBJ2-1; 9 bases map to TRBD1. The CDR3 consists of 15 residues. The V and J ends lost 5 bases and 5 bases, in that order; junction bases with no gene match: 7. Germline V CDR1 and CDR2: SGHTA, FQGNSA. CDR3 loop: CASSPQGQGNNEQFF. The CDR3 DNA reads as TGTGCCAGCAGCCCTCAGGGACAGGGTAACAATGAGCAGTTCTTC.

This clone was seen more than once but under ten times. This rearrangement joins TRBV21-1 to TRBJ2-4; the table's D call, TRBD1, was not checked against the DNA. TRBV21-1 is described as a pseudogene. This CDR3 comprises 13 residues. The CDR3 coding sequence is TGTGCCAGCAGCAAAGCTGGGACAGGGGTGGGGAACTTC. This translates into CASSKAGTGVGNF.

The chain uses TRBV5-1 and TRBJ1-1; the D gene is possibly TRBD1 (5 bases). V was cut by 4 bases and J by 5 bases, with 18 bases left in between. Per germline, CDR1 SGHRS and CDR2 YFSETQ. This CDR3 has 15 residues. CDR3 amino acids: CASSTLGGRVTEAFF. Here the CDR3 DNA reads TGCGCCAGCAGCACCCTCGGGGGACGGGTTACTGAAGCTTTCTTT.

This chain links TRBV19 with TRBJ1-5; TRBD1 matches 9 bases. The junction had 10 bases not matched to a gene; V was cut back by 9 bases and J by 4 bases. The CDR3 is 15 residues long. Germline V CDR1 and CDR2: LNHDA, SQIVND (reference sequence). As DNA, the CDR3 is TGTGCCAGCCTGAACCGGGACAGGGATAATCAGCCCCAGCATTTT. Encoded protein: CASLNRDRDNQPQHF.